The clone carrying this T cell receptor beta chain has just one count. Antigen unknown. These data belong to a study of T cell responses to AZD1222 COVID-19 vaccine. Study at large: Combined were second doses at about 4 or about 12 weeks. Findings of the study overall: Dominant CD4 TCR responses targeted spike regions 160-218 and 743-854. Donors were largely white British and mainly female; clonal diversity was possibly underestimated. Increased Spike-specific TCR breadth and depth were observed after two AZD1222 doses.

Using immunoSEQ multiplex PCR, the repertoire was profiled, and TCRdb retains in-frame clones only, with some absent. The sample contains 110,000 to 150,000 clones, about 87% of which appear only once. The CDR3 runs 14 residues. V was clipped by 6 bases and J by 0 bases; unmatched bases: 5. Looked up from germline, CDR1 is SGHVS and CDR2 is FQNEAQ. The V call is TRBV7-8, the J call TRBJ2-7; 7 bases align to TRBD1. The sequencing used peripheral blood, collected on day 0 of AZD1222 vaccination. This TCR was sampled from an adult in good health. CDR3 loop: CASRVGTVSYEQYF. The CDR3 region has the DNA TGTGCCAGCAGGGTAGGGACAGTCTCCTACGAGCAGTACTTC.